These T cell receptor beta chains were read from a single sample in a study of beta chain features in type 1 diabetes. The table came from immunoSEQ multiplex PCR; TCRdb's copy has only in-frame clones and leaves some out. This table holds roughly 330,000 clones, about 11% found once. The material sequenced was naive CD4+ T cells from blood. These receptors were obtained from a woman between 25 and 40 years old in good health. Both conserved end residues are part of each CDR3. D genes are given only for firm matches. Clone size is shown for a subset of rows, as once, few, many or a class of expanded clone.

d_gene	abundance	j_gene	v_gene	CDR3nt	CDR3aa
-	few	TRBJ2-7	TRBV28	TGTGCCACCGGGACAATCTCCTACGAGCAGTACTTC	CATGTISYEQYF
-	few	TRBJ1-4	TRBV5-1	TGCGCCAGCAGCTTCGACGGAGCTAATGAAAAACTGTTTTTT	CASSFDGANEKLFF
TRBD1	-	TRBJ2-3	TRBV28	TGTGCCAGCAGCCTGGACAGGGGAGGGTCAGATACGCAGTATTTT	CASSLDRGGSDTQYF
-	few	TRBJ2-5	TRBV5-5	TGTGCCAGCAGCTTGGTGGAGGAAGAGACCCAGTACTTC	CASSLVEEETQYF
-	few	TRBJ2-3	TRBV7-2	TGTGCCAGCAGCTTAGGGAGCGGGCCGCCCACAGATACGCAGTATTTT	CASSLGSGPPTDTQYF
TRBD1	-	TRBJ2-7	TRBV11-1	TGTGCCAGCAGCGCGACAGGGGACGAGCAGTACTTC	CASSATGDEQYF
-	few	TRBJ2-2	TRBV7-2	TGTGCCAGCAGCCTAACAGGGTTGGACACCGGGGAGCTGTTTTTT	CASSLTGLDTGELFF
-	-	TRBJ2-7	TRBV5-4	TGTGCCAGCAGCTTGGGTTCGGGACTTAACTACGAGCAGTACTTC	CASSLGSGLNYEQYF
-	-	TRBJ1-2	TRBV18	TGTGCCAGCTCACCGACCGAGGCTGGTGGCTACACCTTC	CASSPTEAGGYTF
TRBD1	-	TRBJ2-1	TRBV5-6	TGTGCCAGCAGCTTGTCTAAGGGGACAGGCAGACCTAACTGGAATGAGCAGTTCTTC	CASSLSKGTGRPNWNEQFF
-	-	TRBJ1-1	TRBV18	TGTGCCAGCTCACCATGGGAGATGGAGAACACTGAAGCTTTCTTT	CASSPWEMENTEAFF
TRBD1	few	TRBJ1-1	TRBV30	TGTGCCTGGAGCGCTACAGGGGACACTGAAGCTTTCTTT	CAWSATGDTEAFF
-	-	TRBJ1-2	TRBV7-9	TGTGCCAGCAGCTTAGCTCCAGGCACGCACACCTTC	CASSLAPGTHTF
-	-	TRBJ2-7	TRBV4-3	TGCGCCAGCAGCCAAGGTCGAACAGACTCCTACGAGCAGTACTTC	CASSQGRTDSYEQYF
-	few	TRBJ1-2	TRBV7-9	TGTGCCAGCAGCTCCTCCGCGGGGCAGAACTATGGCTACACCTTC	CASSSSAGQNYGYTF
-	-	TRBJ1-1	TRBV6-1	TGTGCCAGCAGTGACGGGGGGGTTGCGGACCTTATGAACACTGAAGCTTTCTTT	CASSDGGVADLMNTEAFF
-	few	TRBJ2-3	TRBV5-1	TGCGCCAGCAGCTTGGCCGACAGAGACACAGATACGCAGTATTTT	CASSLADRDTDTQYF
-	few	TRBJ1-1	TRBV19	TGTGCCAGTAGCAGTGACAGGTCCACTGAAGCTTTCTTT	CASSSDRSTEAFF
TRBD1	few	TRBJ2-6	TRBV4-1	TGCGCCAGCAGCCAACGACAGGGTCCGAGCTCTGGGGCCAACGTCCTGACTTTC	CASSQRQGPSSGANVLTF
TRBD2	few	TRBJ2-3	TRBV7-9	TGTGCCAGCCAGCTAGCGGGCACAGATACGCAGTATTTT	CASQLAGTDTQYF
-	few	TRBJ2-5	TRBV28	TGTGCCAGCAGTTTGGGGCTTAGGGCACGGCCTGAGGGAGGGACCCAGTACTTC	CASSLGLRARPEGGTQYF
-	-	TRBJ2-7	TRBV7-9	TGTGCCAGCAGCCTCCCTGGCCCCTCCTACGAGCAGTACTTC	CASSLPGPSYEQYF
-	-	TRBJ1-1	TRBV5-1	TGCGCCAGCAGCTTCGCGGGGGTTTTGGGCACTGAAGCTTTCTTT	CASSFAGVLGTEAFF
-	-	TRBJ2-2	TRBV30	TGTGCCTGGGGCCGCGGGGTGGGGAACACCGGGGAGCTGTTTTTT	CAWGRGVGNTGELFF
TRBD2	-	TRBJ2-1	TRBV2	TGTGCCAGCGCTCTAGCGGGAGGGCCTGAGTTCTTC	CASALAGGPEFF
-	few	TRBJ2-5	TRBV6-5	TGTGCCAGCAAGTCGTTAGCGGTGCAAGAGACCCAGTACTTC	CASKSLAVQETQYF
TRBD1	few	TRBJ1-2	TRBV28	TGTGCCAGCAGTGCCCCGGGACAGGGGAACTATGGCTACACCTTC	CASSAPGQGNYGYTF
-	many	TRBJ1-2	TRBV30	TGTGCCTGGTGGACAAACTATGGCTACACCTTC	CAWWTNYGYTF
TRBD1	-	TRBJ2-7	TRBV29-1	TGCAGCGTTCGAGGGACAGGGGGTTACGAGCAGTACTTC	CSVRGTGGYEQYF
-	few	TRBJ2-5	TRBV14	TGTGCCAGCAGCCAAGATATGTCTTGGAGGGCAAAAGAGACCCAGTACTTC	CASSQDMSWRAKETQYF
-	-	TRBJ2-3	TRBV28	TGTGCCAGCAGTCCCCTGACAGGTCCCTGGGTTGATACGCAGTATTTT	CASSPLTGPWVDTQYF
TRBD1	few	TRBJ1-1	TRBV28	TGTGCCAGCAGTGGACAGGGCCGGCGGGCAGCTTTCTTT	CASSGQGRRAAFF
TRBD1	-	TRBJ1-5	TRBV7-2	TGTGCCAGCAGCTCACCCAGAACAGGGGAGCCCCAGCATTTT	CASSSPRTGEPQHF
TRBD2	-	TRBJ2-1	TRBV4-3	TGCGCCAGCAGCCAAGAGGCGGTAGCGGGAGGGCGGGTCAATGAGCAGTTCTTC	CASSQEAVAGGRVNEQFF
TRBD2	few	TRBJ2-3	TRBV5-6	TGTGCCAGCAGCTTAGGGGCTAGCGGGAGGGTCCCAGATACGCAGTATTTT	CASSLGASGRVPDTQYF
TRBD2	-	TRBJ2-4	TRBV7-9	TGTGCCAGCAGCTTAGCGGCTAGCGGACTAGCCAAAAACATTCAGTACTTC	CASSLAASGLAKNIQYF
-	few	TRBJ2-1	TRBV7-9	TGTGCCAGCAGCTTAGCGCCTTCCGGGACATCTTACAATGAGCAGTTCTTC	CASSLAPSGTSYNEQFF
-	few	TRBJ1-1	TRBV5-1	TGCGCCAGCCAGGTGGGCAGGGCTCGCCTGAACACTGAAGCTTTCTTT	CASQVGRARLNTEAFF
TRBD1	-	TRBJ2-7	TRBV28	TGTGCCAGCAGCACCGGGACAGGGGTGGACGAGCAGTACTTC	CASSTGTGVDEQYF
-	few	TRBJ2-7	TRBV2	TGTGCCAGCAGGACAGTGGGCGAGCAGTACTTC	CASRTVGEQYF
-	many	TRBJ2-1	TRBV23-1	TGCGCCAGCAGTCATTTAGCGAAGCCTTCCTACAATGAGCAGTTCTTC	CASSHLAKPSYNEQFF
-	-	TRBJ2-1	TRBV4-1	TGCGCCAGCAGCCAAGGATCGGGCGGGATGGGGGGCAATGAGCAGTTCTTC	CASSQGSGGMGGNEQFF